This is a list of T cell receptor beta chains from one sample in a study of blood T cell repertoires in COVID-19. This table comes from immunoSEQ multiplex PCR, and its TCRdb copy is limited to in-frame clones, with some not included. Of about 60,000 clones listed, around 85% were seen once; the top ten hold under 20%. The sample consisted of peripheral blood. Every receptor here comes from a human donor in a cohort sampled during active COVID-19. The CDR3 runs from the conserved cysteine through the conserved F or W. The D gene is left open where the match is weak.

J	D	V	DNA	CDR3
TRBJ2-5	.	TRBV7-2	TGTGCCAGCAGTTCCCGGGACATCCGGGGAGAGACCCAGTACTTC	CASSSRDIRGETQYF
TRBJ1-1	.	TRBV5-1	TGCGCCAGCAGTCTTACAGGGAACACTGAAGCTTTCTTT	CASSLTGNTEAFF
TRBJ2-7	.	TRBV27	TGTGCCAGCAGTTTATCCAGGGGTCCCTACGAGCAGTACTTC	CASSLSRGPYEQYF
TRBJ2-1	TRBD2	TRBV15	TGTGCCACCAGCAGACGAACCGGGACTAGCGGGAGTAATGAGCAGTTCTTC	CATSRRTGTSGSNEQFF
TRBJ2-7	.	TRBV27	TGTGCCAGCAGTTACCGGGAAACCTCCTACGAGCAGTACTTC	CASSYRETSYEQYF
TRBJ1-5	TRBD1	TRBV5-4	TGTGCCAGCAGCCAAGACAGGGAGGTCAATCAGCCCCAGCATTTT	CASSQDREVNQPQHF
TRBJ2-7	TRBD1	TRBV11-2	TGTGCCAGCAGCACCTCGACAGGGTCGTCCTACGAGCAGTACTTC	CASSTSTGSSYEQYF
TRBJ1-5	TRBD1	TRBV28	TGTGCCAGCAGTCCCCCACAGGGGGCCGGTCAGCCCCAGCATTTT	CASSPPQGAGQPQHF
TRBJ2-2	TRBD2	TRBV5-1	TGCGCCAGCAGCTGGGGGACTAGCGGGAGGACCGGGGAGCTGTTTTTT	CASSWGTSGRTGELFF
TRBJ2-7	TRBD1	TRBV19	TGTGCCAGTAGCCAGACAGGGTTGATCGAGCAGTACTTC	CASSQTGLIEQYF
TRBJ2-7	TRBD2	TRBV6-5	TGTGCCAGCCGGGCGGGAGGTGTATACGAGCAGTACTTC	CASRAGGVYEQYF
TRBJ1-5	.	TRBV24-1	TGTGCCACCAGTGATTACAGGGATACCAATCAGCCCCAGCATTTT	CATSDYRDTNQPQHF
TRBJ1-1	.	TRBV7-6	TGTGCCAGCAGCTCAACCAGGGGTAGCACTGAAGCTTTCTTT	CASSSTRGSTEAFF
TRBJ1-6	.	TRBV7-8	TGTGCCAGCAGCTCAGGGTATACAAATTCACCCCTCCACTTT	CASSSGYTNSPLHF
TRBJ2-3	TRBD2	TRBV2	TGTGCCAGCAGTGACAAGCGGGGGGGCACAGATACGCAGTATTTT	CASSDKRGGTDTQYF
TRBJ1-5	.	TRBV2	TGTGCCAGCAGTGAAGAGGGAGATAGCAATCAGCCCCAGCATTTT	CASSEEGDSNQPQHF